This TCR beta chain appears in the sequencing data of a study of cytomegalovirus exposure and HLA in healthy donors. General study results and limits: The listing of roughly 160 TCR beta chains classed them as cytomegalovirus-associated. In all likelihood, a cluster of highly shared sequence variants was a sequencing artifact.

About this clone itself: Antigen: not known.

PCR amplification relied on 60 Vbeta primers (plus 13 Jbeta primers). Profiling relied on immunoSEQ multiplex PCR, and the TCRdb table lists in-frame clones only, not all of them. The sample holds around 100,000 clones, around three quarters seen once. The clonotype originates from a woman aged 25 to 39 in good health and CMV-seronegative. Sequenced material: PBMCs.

CDR3: CASSGRAGTTNEKLFF. CDR3 nucleotides: TGTGCCAGCAGTGGGCGTGCGGGGACAACTAATGAAAAACTGTTTTTT. The chain employs TRBV6-1 and TRBJ1-4; no definite D call. The CDR3 covers 16 residues. V dropped 4 bases and J dropped 0 bases, with 12 bases sitting between them. CDR1 is MNHNS, CDR2 SASEGT, per germline.